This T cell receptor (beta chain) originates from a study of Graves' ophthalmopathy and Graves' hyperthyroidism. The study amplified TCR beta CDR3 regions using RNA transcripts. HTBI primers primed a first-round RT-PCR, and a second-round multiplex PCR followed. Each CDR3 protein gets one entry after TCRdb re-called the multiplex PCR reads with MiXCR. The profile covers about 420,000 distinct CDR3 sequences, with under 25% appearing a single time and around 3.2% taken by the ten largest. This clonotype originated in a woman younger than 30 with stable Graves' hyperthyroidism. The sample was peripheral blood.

The CDR3 DNA is TGTGCCAGCAGACGCCGGAGACTAGGGAACAATGAGCAGTTCTTC. Encoded protein: CASRRRRLGNNEQFF. The rearrangement uses TRBV6-1 and TRBJ2-5; maybe TRBD2 (6 bases). TRBJ2-1 explains the end of the DNA better; the J call may be wrong. This CDR3 has 15 residues. Germline CDR1 is MNHNS and CDR2 is SASEGT.